This T cell receptor beta chain was captured in a study of T cell clonality in common variable immunodeficiency. Trimming pared 1 base from V and 3 bases from J, leaving 13 bases between. Germline V lookup: CDR1 SGHDN, CDR2 FVKESK. CDR3 length: 16 amino acids. TCRdb keeps only in-frame clones here, not all; method: immunoSEQ multiplex PCR. The data show more than 35,000 clones, none appearing only once, with 3% held by the ten largest. This clone was counted many times. Sequencing ends 3 residues short of the CDR3 end; the germline J gene provides the rest. Sequenced material: peripheral blood mononuclear cells. This receptor was taken from a person between 18 and 69 years old in good health. V is TRBV14 and J is TRBJ2-4, with D perhaps matching TRBD2 (6 bases). This chain's CDR3 is CASSQVRLVDKNIQYF. The covered CDR3 bases are TGTGCCAGCAGCCAAGTGCGACTAGTTGACAAAAACATT.